These T cell receptor beta chains were read from a single sample in a study of early T cells in non-severe SARS-CoV-2 infection. TCRdb itself ran the 5' RACE reads through MiXCR, one entry per CDR3 protein. Among about 59,000 distinct CDR3 sequences listed, roughly 13% were seen once. The starting material was whole blood, obtained at baseline. The source of these receptors is an adult who was a healthcare worker with PCR-confirmed SARS-CoV-2 infection or an uninfected control (not recorded which). CDR3s include the opening cysteine and the closing phenylalanine or tryptophan. The D gene is left open where the match is weak. The listing skips clone size in some rows; elsewhere it reads once, few, many or a size class.

d_call: -; j_call: TRBJ2-5; v_call: TRBV7-3; clone_size: many; cdr3_nt: TGTGCCAGCAGCTTAAACAGGGAGGGGACCCAGTACTTC; cdr3_aa: CASSLNREGTQYF
d_call: -; j_call: TRBJ2-3; v_call: TRBV6-6; clone_size: few; cdr3_nt: TGTGCCAGCGACTTGGGGCGGCGCCTTCTAGACACAGATACGCAGTATTTT; cdr3_aa: CASDLGRRLLDTDTQYF
d_call: -; j_call: TRBJ2-2; v_call: TRBV5-6; clone_size: -; cdr3_nt: TGTGCCAGCAGCTTGGCCAACGTCGGGGAGCTGTTTTTT; cdr3_aa: CASSLANVGELFF
d_call: -; j_call: TRBJ2-2; v_call: TRBV20-1; clone_size: -; cdr3_nt: TGCAGTGCTAGAGGTCAGACTCACATCAACACCGGGGAGCTGTTTTTT; cdr3_aa: CSARGQTHINTGELFF
d_call: TRBD2; j_call: TRBJ2-7; v_call: TRBV6-5; clone_size: few; cdr3_nt: TGTGCCAGCCGGGGGGGGGACAACCCCTACGAGCAGTACTTC; cdr3_aa: CASRGGDNPYEQYF
d_call: -; j_call: TRBJ2-7; v_call: TRBV28; clone_size: -; cdr3_nt: TGTGCCAGCCGTGAGGGTTTCTTCGAGCAGTACTTC; cdr3_aa: CASREGFFEQYF
d_call: -; j_call: TRBJ2-3; v_call: TRBV7-9; clone_size: few; cdr3_nt: TGTGCCAGCAGCCCCCCAGGGGCGAGGGAAGATACGCAGTATTTT; cdr3_aa: CASSPPGAREDTQYF
d_call: TRBD2; j_call: TRBJ2-1; v_call: TRBV7-6; clone_size: many; cdr3_nt: TGTGCCAGCAGCACTAGCGGGAGGGGCTACTACAATGAGCAGTTCTTC; cdr3_aa: CASSTSGRGYYNEQFF
d_call: TRBD2; j_call: TRBJ2-5; v_call: TRBV11-2; clone_size: few; cdr3_nt: TGTGCCAGCAGCCCGGGACTAGCGGCCGCGTACCAAGAGACCCAGTACTTC; cdr3_aa: CASSPGLAAAYQETQYF
d_call: TRBD2; j_call: TRBJ2-1; v_call: TRBV7-3; clone_size: few; cdr3_nt: TGTGCCAGCAGCTTAATTCCGAGCGGGAGGTCCTACAATGAGCAGTTCTTC; cdr3_aa: CASSLIPSGRSYNEQFF
d_call: -; j_call: TRBJ1-1; v_call: TRBV12-3/TRBV12-4; clone_size: -; cdr3_nt: TGTGCCAGCAATCACCGGGACGGACCCTTGGTTTTCTTT; cdr3_aa: CASNHRDGPLVFF
d_call: -; j_call: TRBJ2-5; v_call: TRBV19; clone_size: few; cdr3_nt: TGTGCCAGTAGTATAAGGGAGACCCAGTACTTC; cdr3_aa: CASSIRETQYF
d_call: TRBD1; j_call: TRBJ1-1; v_call: TRBV6-5; clone_size: -; cdr3_nt: TGTGCCAGCAGTCCCGCAGGGGGCTGGGGCACTGAAGCTTTCTTT; cdr3_aa: CASSPAGGWGTEAFF
d_call: -; j_call: TRBJ2-7; v_call: TRBV29-1; clone_size: -; cdr3_nt: TGCAGCGTTGAGCCAGGGAAAGGCTACGAGCAGTACTTC; cdr3_aa: CSVEPGKGYEQYF
d_call: -; j_call: TRBJ1-1; v_call: TRBV12-3/TRBV12-4; clone_size: -; cdr3_nt: TGTGCCAGCACCCAGACAGGTTCGAACACTGAAGCTTTCTTT; cdr3_aa: CASTQTGSNTEAFF
d_call: -; j_call: TRBJ2-2; v_call: TRBV7-3; clone_size: -; cdr3_nt: TGTGCCAGCAGCTTAATGGAATTAAACACCGGGGAGCTGTTTTTT; cdr3_aa: CASSLMELNTGELFF
d_call: -; j_call: TRBJ2-7; v_call: TRBV20-1; clone_size: -; cdr3_nt: TGCAGTGCTAACCCAGCCAGGGATCCCTCCTACGAGCAGTACTTC; cdr3_aa: CSANPARDPSYEQYF
d_call: -; j_call: TRBJ1-5; v_call: TRBV6-1; clone_size: few; cdr3_nt: TGTGCCAGCAGTGAAATGGTAAACCCGCGGCCCCAGCATTTT; cdr3_aa: CASSEMVNPRPQHF
d_call: TRBD1; j_call: TRBJ1-2; v_call: TRBV6-6; clone_size: -; cdr3_nt: TGTGCCAGCAGCCTCCGGGACAGAGGGCCTTATTATGGCTACACCTTC; cdr3_aa: CASSLRDRGPYYGYTF
d_call: -; j_call: TRBJ2-7; v_call: TRBV7-9; clone_size: many; cdr3_nt: TGTGCCAGCAGCTTAGGACTAGGAGTAGGGTACGAGCAGTACTTC; cdr3_aa: CASSLGLGVGYEQYF
d_call: -; j_call: TRBJ1-5; v_call: TRBV4-1; clone_size: many; cdr3_nt: TGCGCCAGCAGCCAATACGGGGGAGATAGCAATCAGCCCCAGCATTTT; cdr3_aa: CASSQYGGDSNQPQHF
d_call: -; j_call: TRBJ1-6; v_call: TRBV6-1; clone_size: -; cdr3_nt: TGTGCCAGCAATATCGAGCACGGTTATTCACCCCTCCACTTT; cdr3_aa: CASNIEHGYSPLHF
d_call: -; j_call: TRBJ2-5; v_call: TRBV18; clone_size: -; cdr3_nt: TGTGCCAGCTCACCGACAGGCCGCCGAGAGACCCAGTACTTC; cdr3_aa: CASSPTGRRETQYF
d_call: TRBD2; j_call: TRBJ2-3; v_call: TRBV11-3; clone_size: many; cdr3_nt: TGTGCCAGCAGCTCCTGGACTAGTGAGACAGATACGCAGTATTTT; cdr3_aa: CASSSWTSETDTQYF
d_call: TRBD2; j_call: TRBJ2-7; v_call: TRBV27; clone_size: few; cdr3_nt: TGTGCCAGCAGTTTAGTCGGGAGGTTCGGCGAGCAGTACTTC; cdr3_aa: CASSLVGRFGEQYF
d_call: -; j_call: TRBJ1-4; v_call: TRBV4-3; clone_size: -; cdr3_nt: TGCGCCAGCAGCCAAGTAGATGGTGAAAAACTGTTTTTT; cdr3_aa: CASSQVDGEKLFF
d_call: TRBD1; j_call: TRBJ1-5; v_call: TRBV28; clone_size: few; cdr3_nt: TGTGCCAGCAGCCTACCGGGACAGGGTAAGCCCCAGCATTTT; cdr3_aa: CASSLPGQGKPQHF